This T cell receptor beta chain appears in the sequencing data of a study of human T cells and chemical hapten exposure. TCRdb passed the 5' RACE reads through MiXCR, listing each CDR3 protein once. The profile shows 110,000 or so distinct CDR3 sequences, approximately 19% of them singletons. Total RNA was extracted from unfractionated whole blood. This clonotype has more than one count but fewer than ten. Its antigen is not identified. Study-wide results and limits: No shift was seen in TCRs above 1 in 1000 frequency with DPC sensitization.

The TCR originated in a human donor in good health.

CDR3: CASSQDWTGENTEAFF. Here the CDR3 DNA reads TGTGCCAGCAGCCAAGATTGGACAGGGGAAAACACTGAAGCTTTCTTT. The chain has TRBV4-2 and TRBJ1-1; 9 bases align to TRBD1. The junction had 4 bases not matched to a gene; V was cut back by 0 bases and J by 2 bases. This CDR3 region has 16 residues. Germline assignment: CDR1 LGHNA and CDR2 YNFKEQ.